Below are 9 T cell receptor beta chains sequenced from a single sample in a study of shared clonotypes between healthy human individuals (dated by TCRdb to the early 2020s). Preparation of the library involved the immunoSEQ multiplex PCR assay. TCRdb re-hosts the immuneACCESS table, in-frame sequences only. Its copies lack some clones; in the studies checked, an unresolved V gene accounts for under half of them, and the cause for the rest is not known. The sample includes approximately 980,000 clones, with approximately 80% observed a single time. In total, the top ten clones hold about 1.5% of the sample. Sequencing was performed on memory CD4+ T cells sorted from blood. The cell subset or site label of this sample denotes: CD45RA-negative fraction. These receptors originate from a man younger than 35 in good health.

The chain joins TRBV10-3 to TRBJ1-2; 10 positions match TRBD1. CDR1 and CDR2 from the germline V gene are ENHRY and SYGVKD. Trimming removed 0 bases from V and 8 bases from J; junction bases left unmatched: 0. This CDR3 has 13 residues. The CDR3 sequence: CAISESTGGGYTF. The CDR3 nucleotides are TGTGCCATCAGTGAGTCGACAGGGGGCGGCTACACCTTC.

This clone was seen just once. V is TRBV2 and J is TRBJ2-3; D perhaps matches TRBD2 (6 bases). The CDR3 spans 12 residues. V lost 8 bases and J lost 2, with 8 bases in between. Germline assignment: CDR1 SNHLY and CDR2 FYNNEI. CDR3 residues: CASAGYTDTQYF. CDR3 coding DNA: TGTGCCAGCGCGGGATACACAGATACGCAGTATTTT.

The J gene is TRBJ2-7, the V gene TRBV19; D is ambiguous. The germline CDR1 and CDR2 sequences are LNHDA and SQIVND (reference sequence). V lost 3 bases and J lost 4, with 16 bases in between. The CDR3 spans 15 residues. The DNA of the CDR3 is TGTGCCAGTAGTATGGCACACCAACGGCAATACGAGCAGTACTTC. Protein product: CASSMAHQRQYEQYF.

The chain has TRBV12-5 and TRBJ2-7; 10 bases fit TRBD1. V gave up 8 bases and J gave up 1 base; unmatched junction bases: 5. Germline CDR1 LGHNT, CDR2 FRNRAP. The CDR3 has 14 amino acids. CDR3 protein: CASKMGQGSYEQYF. In DNA, the CDR3 is TGTGCTAGTAAAATGGGACAGGGGTCCTACGAGCAGTACTTC.

This sequence joins TRBV14 and TRBJ1-1, with D possibly TRBD1 on 5 matching bases. The CDR3 is 14 residues long. From germline, CDR1 is SGHDN and CDR2 FVKESK. Trimming pared 4 bases from V and 10 bases from J, leaving 19 bases between. The CDR3 loop reads CASSLAGGLELAFF. The CDR3 coding sequence is TGTGCCAGCAGCCTTGCGGGGGGACTGGAGCTAGCTTTCTTT.

The V gene is TRBV11-2, the J gene TRBJ1-3, with TRBD1 identical over 8 bases. The V segment lost 5 bases and the J segment 4 bases; nucleotides outside the gene matches: 7. Germline V gene data show CDR1 as SGHAT and CDR2 as FQNNGV. The CDR3 is made up of 15 amino acids. CDR3 coding DNA: TGTGCCAGCAGCAAATCCGGACAGGGCGGAAACACCATATATTTT. The encoded protein is CASSKSGQGGNTIYF. The variable domain in full, completed from reference TRBV11-2 and TRBJ1-3, reads EAGVAQSPRYKIIEKRQSVAFWCNPISGHATLYWYQQILGQGPKLLIQFQNNGVVDDSQLPKDRFSAERLKGVDSTLKIQPAKLEDSAVYLCASSKSGQGGNTIYFGEGSWLTVV.

Comment on this clone: A much larger clone is a single base away; this may be a read error. This sequence joins TRBV11-2 and TRBJ1-1; D is unclear. The CDR3 has 12 residues. The germline V gene has CDR1 SGHAT and CDR2 FQNNGV. V lost 6 bases and J lost 1, with 6 bases in between. The CDR3 reads CASRQWNTEAFF. In nucleotides, the CDR3 is TGTGCCAGCAGGCAGTGGAACACTGAAGCTTTCTTT.

This rearrangement joins TRBV10-3 to TRBJ2-5; D gene unclear. Germline V gives CDR1 ENHRY, CDR2 SYGVKD. This CDR3 spans 15 amino acids. Deletions cut 3 bases from V and 0 bases from J, with 11 bases between. The CDR3 loop is CAISEGAGYQETQYF. In DNA, the CDR3 is TGTGCCATCAGTGAAGGCGCCGGATACCAAGAGACCCAGTACTTC.

In this sample, this clone turned up once. The genes are TRBV5-4 and TRBJ1-1, with 7 bases identical to TRBD1. The V segment lost 3 bases and the J segment 5 bases; nucleotides outside the gene matches: 4. This CDR3 has 13 amino acids. The germline CDR1 and CDR2 sequences are SGHNT and YYREEE (reference sequence). CDR3 DNA: TGTGCCAGCAGCTCGACAGGGTGGACTGAAGCTTTCTTT. Translating it yields CASSSTGWTEAFF.